The 25 T cell receptor beta chains presented below share a single source sample, sequenced in a study of chemoradiotherapy in HPV16-positive cancers. Data came from immunoSEQ multiplex PCR; TCRdb stores just in-frame clones and leaves some out. This sample has about 9,500 clones, with 71% found just once. The sample was gathered from a patient who underwent chemoradiotherapy. These receptor sequences come from a human donor with HPV-associated anogenital cancer.

V gene TRBV4-2 combines with J gene TRBJ2-5; D remains unclear. In germline, CDR1 is LGHNA, CDR2 YNFKEQ. This CDR3 is built from 14 residues. The V gene lost 0 bases and the J gene lost 5 bases, with 10 bases spanning the gap. The CDR3 reads CASSQDWAGETQYF. CDR3 bases: TGTGCCAGCAGCCAAGACTGGGCCGGGGAGACCCAGTACTTC.

In this sample, this clone turned up a few times. The gene calls are TRBV4-1 and TRBJ1-2; D gene ambiguous. The length of the CDR3 is 14 residues. The V end was cut by 0 bases, the J end by 7 bases, with 12 bases between. CDR1 is MGHRA, CDR2 YSYEKL, per germline. This CDR3 reads CASSQDEGGIGYTF. CDR3 in DNA: TGCGCCAGCAGCCAAGATGAGGGAGGTATTGGCTACACCTTC.

The J gene is TRBJ2-4, the V gene TRBV27; 10 positions match TRBD1. Trimming removed 4 bases from V and 0 bases from J; junction bases left unmatched: 9. CDR3 length: 18 amino acids. CDR1 and CDR2 (germline): MNHEY, SMNVEV (reference sequence). CDR3 protein: CASSSVMGQGLAKNIQYF. CDR3 bases: TGTGCCAGCAGTTCGGTGATGGGACAGGGGCTAGCCAAAAACATTCAGTACTTC.

The rearrangement joins TRBV5-4 to TRBJ2-1; D remains ambiguous. V was shortened by 1 base and J by 6 bases, with 8 bases between the two germline ends. Germline V gene data show CDR1 as SGHNT and CDR2 as YYREEE (reference sequence). The CDR3 totals 13 residues. CDR3 region: CASSLSSINEQFF. The CDR3, as DNA: TGTGCCAGCAGCTTGAGTAGTATCAATGAGCAGTTCTTC.

The chain is built from TRBV5-1 and TRBJ1-2; TRBD1 might be the D (6 bases). V lost 3 bases to trimming and J lost 4 bases, with 13 bases between them. The germline CDR1 and CDR2 sequences are SGHRS and YFSETQ. CDR3 length: 14 residues. The CDR3 is CASSSGEAIYGYTF. The CDR3 coding sequence is TGCGCCAGCAGCTCAGGGGAAGCTATCTATGGCTACACCTTC.

The chain employs TRBV7-9 and TRBJ2-7; perhaps TRBD1 as D (6 bases). The germline CDR1 and CDR2 sequences are SEHNR and FQNEAQ (reference sequence). Trimming stripped 5 bases from V and 4 bases from J, with 9 bases between. The CDR3 contains 12 residues. This CDR3 reads CASSQQGYEQYF. In DNA form, the CDR3 reads TGTGCCAGCAGCCAACAGGGATACGAGCAGTACTTC.

V usage is TRBV30 and J usage is TRBJ1-2; 8 bases map to TRBD1. This CDR3 has 15 residues. V lost 1 base and J lost 4; bases outside the gene matches: 8. The germline V gene has CDR1 GTSNPN and CDR2 SVGIG (reference sequence). The CDR3: CAWSGWGQATYGYTF. The CDR3 DNA sequence: TGTGCCTGGAGTGGGTGGGGACAGGCTACCTATGGCTACACCTTC.

The genes are TRBV29-1 and TRBJ1-1; D may be TRBD1 (6 bases). The V gene lost 3 bases and the J gene lost 2 bases, with 13 bases spanning the gap. There are 14 residues in the CDR3. Germline CDR1 SQVTM, CDR2 ANQGSEA. Here the CDR3 reads CSVDMGATNTEAFF. DNA of the CDR3: TGCAGCGTTGATATGGGGGCCACAAACACTGAAGCTTTCTTT.

The chain uses TRBV27 and TRBJ2-2; no reliable D call. V lost 6 bases and J 0 bases, leaving 23 bases between the germline ends. This CDR3 contains 19 residues. Per the germline V gene, CDR1 is MNHEY and CDR2 is SMNVEV (reference sequence). CDR3 protein: CASREDRAINPANTGELFF. The CDR3 nucleotides read TGTGCCAGCAGAGAGGACCGAGCGATCAATCCTGCGAACACCGGGGAGCTGTTTTTT.

J is TRBJ1-2 and V is TRBV6-1; 8 positions agree with TRBD1. The CDR3 runs to 14 residues. Germline V gene data show CDR1 as MNHNS and CDR2 as SASEGT. V lost 6 bases, J lost 8 bases, and 11 bases stayed unmatched. CDR3 DNA sequence: TGTGCCAGCAGAACCCCAGGGGGCGCAGAGGGCTACACCTTC. This sequence encodes CASRTPGGAEGYTF.

The V call is TRBV11-2, the J call TRBJ2-1; TRBD2 aligns across 14 bases. Germline assignment: CDR1 SGHAT and CDR2 FQNNGV. This CDR3 contains 16 residues. The junction had 5 bases not matched to a gene; V was cut back by 1 base and J by 9 bases. The CDR3 region has the DNA TGTGCCAGCAGCTTAGGACTAGCGGGGGGGCAGGGTGAGCAGTTCTTC. This translates into CASSLGLAGGQGEQFF.

A few counts support this clone. The CDR3 spells CASSLGSYEQYF. As DNA, the CDR3 is TGTGCCAGCAGCCTAGGATCCTACGAGCAGTACTTC. This chain joins TRBV11-2 and TRBJ2-7; D uncertain. Per germline, CDR1 SGHAT and CDR2 FQNNGV. CDR3 length equals 12 residues. V gave up 5 bases and J gave up 1 base, with 6 bases separating them.

The CDR3 reads CASSPRGPLNEQFF. For the CDR3, the DNA is TGTGCCAGCAGTCCCCGGGGGCCGCTCAATGAGCAGTTCTTC. The V call is TRBV28, the J call TRBJ2-1; D tentatively fits TRBD1 or TRBD2 (6 bases each). V was cut by 5 bases and J by 6 bases, with 14 bases left in between. This CDR3 has 14 residues. Germline CDR1 is MDHEN and CDR2 is SYDVKM.

The chain uses TRBV18 and TRBJ2-2; TRBD2 agrees at 7 bases. Germline CDR1 KGHSH, CDR2 LQKENI. CDR3 size: 14 residues. J was trimmed by 3 bases and V by 4 bases; bases with no gene match: 2. The CDR3 DNA follows: TGTGCCAGCTCACGCCGGGGGGACACCGGGGAGCTGTTTTTT. This encodes CASSRRGDTGELFF. Supplemented by reference TRBV18 and TRBJ2-2, the full variable domain reads NAGVMQNPRHLVRRRGQEARLRCSPMKGHSHVYWYRQLPEEGLKFMVYLQKENIIDESGMPKERFSAEFPKEGPSILRIQQVVRGDSAAYFCASSRRGDTGELFFGEGSRLTVL.

The chain is built from TRBV7-9 and TRBJ1-2, with TRBD1 identical over 7 bases. The CDR3 extends over 15 amino acids. J gave up 4 bases and V 4 bases, and 9 bases lay outside the gene matches. Germline CDR1 and CDR2: SEHNR and FQNEAQ (reference sequence). The CDR3 loop reads CASSSGTAFLYGYTF. In DNA form, the CDR3 reads TGTGCCAGCAGCTCCGGGACAGCGTTCCTCTATGGCTACACCTTC.

This clone was recorded a few times. The gene calls are TRBV9 and TRBJ1-3, with 7 bases lining up with TRBD1. Trimming cost V 6 bases and J 3 bases; bases outside gene matches: 9. Germline lookup yields CDR1 SGDLS and CDR2 YYNGEE. The CDR3 runs to 15 residues. The CDR3 coding sequence is TGTGCCAGCAACAAGGAGGGGGCCAGTGGAAACACCATATATTTT. Translation: CASNKEGASGNTIYF.

The gene calls are TRBV12-5 and TRBJ2-1; D possibly corresponds to TRBD1 (5 bases). Trimming cost V 1 base and J 2 bases, with 15 bases left between them. Per the germline V gene, CDR1 is LGHNT and CDR2 is FRNRAP. CDR3 length equals 17 residues. The CDR3 region has the DNA TGTGCTAGTGGTTTGGCAACGCCAGGGTTCCCCTACAATGAGCAGTTCTTC. This sequence encodes CASGLATPGFPYNEQFF.

This clone occurred a few times. The chain joins TRBV27 to TRBJ2-1, with 7 bases fitting TRBD2. Trimming took 1 base from V and 6 from J; bases not matched to a gene: 6. CDR1 and CDR2 from the germline V gene are MNHEY and SMNVEV (reference sequence). CDR3 size: 15 residues. The DNA of the CDR3 is TGTGCCAGCAGTTTATTCTCCGGGAGGCTCAATGAGCAGTTCTTC. Protein product: CASSLFSGRLNEQFF.

In this sample, this clone turned up a few times. V gene TRBV18 combines with J gene TRBJ2-6; D is undetermined. Looked up from germline, CDR1 is KGHSH and CDR2 is LQKENI. The CDR3 totals 12 residues. The V and J ends lost 3 bases and 3 bases respectively, with 0 bases between them. This CDR3 is CASSPGANVLTF. The CDR3 coding sequence is TGTGCCAGCTCACCTGGGGCCAACGTCCTGACTTTC.

J is TRBJ1-3 and V is TRBV27; TRBD1 matches at 9 bases. The CDR3 is 14 residues long. V was clipped by 6 bases and J by 3 bases; unmatched bases: 3. Germline loops: CDR1 MNHEY, CDR2 SMNVEV (reference sequence). CDR3 in DNA: TGTGCCAGCAGCCGGACAGGGGTTGGAAACACCATATATTTT. Translation gives CASSRTGVGNTIYF.

V and J are TRBV5-1 and TRBJ2-3; no definite D call. The CDR3 is 14 amino acids. CDR1 SGHRS and CDR2 YFSETQ come from the germline V gene. The V end was cut by 1 base, the J end by 5 bases, with 11 bases between. DNA for the CDR3: TGCGCCAGCAGCTTGAGTAGGGCGGAAGATACGCAGTATTTT. Its translation is CASSLSRAEDTQYF. The full variable domain, with the rest looked up from reference TRBV5-1 and TRBJ2-3, is KAGVTQTPRYLIKTRGQQVTLSCSPISGHRSVSWYQQTPGQGLQFLFEYFSETQRNKGNFPGRFSGRQFSNSRSEMNVSTLELGDSALYLCASSLSRAEDTQYFGPGTRLTVL.

The chain links TRBV15 to TRBJ1-2; no clear D gene. The V gene's germline CDR1 is LNHNV and CDR2 YYDKDF (reference sequence). Between the trimmed V and J ends, which lost 0 bases and 2 bases, there was a span of 7 bases. The CDR3 sequence is 14 residues long. CDR3 nucleotide sequence: TGTGCCACCAGCAGAGATCGCTTAAACTATGGCTACACCTTC. Translation gives CATSRDRLNYGYTF.

Here the CDR3 DNA reads TGTGCCAGCTCACCATTGGGGTTTGAGAATGAGCAGTTCTTC. This sequence encodes CASSPLGFENEQFF. The rearrangement uses TRBV18 and TRBJ2-1; the D is unclear. Germline CDR1 and CDR2: KGHSH and LQKENI. V was shortened by 2 bases and J by 7 bases, with 12 bases between the two germline ends. The CDR3 length is 14 residues.

This chain links TRBV28 with TRBJ1-2; a possible D gene is TRBD1 (5 bases). CDR1 is MDHEN, CDR2 SYDVKM, per germline. V lost 0 bases and J 4 bases, leaving 6 bases between the germline ends. The CDR3 is made up of 13 amino acids. The CDR3 nucleotides are TGTGCCAGCAGTTTATGGCAGGGCTATGGCTACACCTTC. Protein product: CASSLWQGYGYTF.

The CDR3 DNA reads TGTGCCAGTAGTGAACAGGGGTCCCGCAATCAGCCCCAGCATTTT. Translating it yields CASSEQGSRNQPQHF. The rearrangement uses TRBV19 and TRBJ1-5; 7 positions match TRBD1. Looked up from germline, CDR1 is LNHDA and CDR2 is SQIVND (reference sequence). This CDR3 contains 15 residues. V dropped 5 bases and J dropped 2; count of bases not matched to a gene: 6.